These 20 T cell receptor beta chains were sequenced from one sample in a study of CD8 T cells in Susac syndrome. RNA, at roughly 0.45 to 1 ug, was reverse transcribed with random hexamers. TCRdb independently ran MiXCR on the immunoSEQ multiplex PCR reads; one entry per CDR3 protein. The repertoire consists of 200,000 to 250,000 distinct CDR3 sequences, with roughly 90% occurring once and the leading ten covering less than 0.15%. The source material was CD8+ T cells from PBMCs. The receptors were sampled from a human donor with multiple sclerosis.

This clonotype was seen a single time. The chain employs TRBV12-3 or TRBV12-4 and TRBJ1-2; D unresolved. The CDR3 is 15 residues long. V lost 6 bases and J 5 bases, leaving 19 bases between the germline ends. The CDR3, as DNA: TGTGCCAGCAGCCTCACCCCGCTGATCCTTTATGGCTACACCTTC. It yields the protein CASSLTPLILYGYTF.

This chain links TRBV7-9 with TRBJ2-2, with D uncertain. V gave up 5 bases and J gave up 2 bases, with 9 bases separating them. Germline loops: CDR1 SEHNR, CDR2 FQNEAQ (reference sequence). The CDR3 spans 14 residues. The CDR3 loop reads CASSPAPNTGELFF. The CDR3 DNA reads as TGTGCCAGCAGCCCTGCCCCTAACACCGGGGAGCTGTTTTTT. The whole variable domain, filled in from reference TRBV7-9 and TRBJ2-2, reads DTGVSQNPRHKITKRGQNVTFRCDPISEHNRLYWYRQTLGQGPEFLTYFQNEAQLEKSRLLSDRFSAERPKGSFSTLEIQRTEQGDSAMYLCASSPAPNTGELFFGEGSRLTVL.

J is TRBJ1-2 and V is TRBV18; 9 bases match TRBD1. V gave up 6 bases and J gave up 9 bases; unmatched junction bases: 17. From germline, CDR1 is KGHSH and CDR2 LQKENI. This CDR3 is built from 16 residues. CDR3 DNA: TGTGCCAGCTCCCCCGGCGCGGGACAGGGCAGGGAGAGCTACACCTTC. Translated, it gives CASSPGAGQGRESYTF.

V is TRBV20-1 and J is TRBJ2-3; 10 nucleotides align to TRBD2. V shed 5 bases, J shed 0 bases, and the junction held 8 bases outside the gene matches. Germline lookup yields CDR1 DFQATT and CDR2 SNEGSKA (reference sequence). This CDR3 contains 16 residues. The CDR3: CSAPLAGGPSTDTQYF. The DNA of the CDR3 is TGCAGTGCTCCTTTAGCGGGGGGACCTAGCACAGATACGCAGTATTTT.

This chain links TRBV6-2 or TRBV6-3 with TRBJ2-7; the D gene is possibly TRBD2 (5 bases). Trimming left V 7 bases short and J 0 bases short, with 22 bases between. This CDR3 spans 17 amino acids. Looked up from germline, CDR1 is MNHEY and CDR2 is SVGEGT. The CDR3, as DNA: TGTGCCAGCACCACCGAACTAAGCGAGGGAGACTCCTACGAGCAGTACTTC. It encodes CASTTELSEGDSYEQYF.

The chain links TRBV25-1 to TRBJ1-2, with no clear D. CDR1 and CDR2 from the germline V gene are MGHDK and SYGVNS. Between the trimmed V and J ends, which lost 3 bases and 8 bases, there was a span of 13 bases. The CDR3 sequence is 13 residues long. This CDR3 is CASSDPDGEGYTF. The CDR3 DNA reads TGTGCCAGCAGTGACCCGGACGGGGAGGGCTACACCTTC.

The chain links TRBV15 to TRBJ1-1; D remains unclear. V lost 3 bases, J lost 0 bases, and 5 bases lay in between. Germline CDR1 LNHNV, CDR2 YYDKDF (reference sequence). The CDR3 is made up of 13 amino acids. Here the CDR3 reads CATSSNLNTEAFF. The CDR3 bases are TGTGCCACCAGCAGCAACCTGAACACTGAAGCTTTCTTT.

This chain connects TRBV30 to TRBJ1-4, with TRBD1 identical over 8 bases. With 5 bases clipped from V and 4 bases from J, the junction kept 3 bases outside the gene matches. The CDR3 runs to 13 residues. The germline CDR1 and CDR2 sequences are GTSNPN and SVGIG (reference sequence). The CDR3 DNA is TGTGCCTGGCTGGACAGGGATAATGAAAAACTGTTTTTT. Amino acid sequence: CAWLDRDNEKLFF.

V usage is TRBV20-1 and J usage is TRBJ2-5; no clear D gene. There are 15 residues in the CDR3. Germline CDR1 is DFQATT and CDR2 is SNEGSKA (reference sequence). Trimming took 5 bases from V and 2 from J, leaving 18 bases between them. The CDR3 region has the DNA TGCAGTGCTCGCCCTTTAAGGACGGCACAAGAGACCCAGTACTTC. Encoded protein: CSARPLRTAQETQYF.

The CDR3 loop is CASSPTVAGVSSYEQYF. CDR3 sequence (DNA): TGTGCCAGCTCACCAACGGTAGCGGGAGTCAGCTCCTACGAGCAGTACTTC. The V call is TRBV18, the J call TRBJ2-7, with 9 bases identical to TRBD2. CDR3 length equals 17 residues. V was clipped by 2 bases and J by 0 bases; unmatched bases: 8. Germline CDR1 and CDR2: KGHSH and LQKENI. Full variable domain (missing parts from reference TRBV18 and TRBJ2-7): NAGVMQNPRHLVRRRGQEARLRCSPMKGHSHVYWYRQLPEEGLKFMVYLQKENIIDESGMPKERFSAEFPKEGPSILRIQQVVRGDSAAYFCASSPTVAGVSSYEQYFGPGTRLTVT.

The V call is TRBV14, the J call TRBJ1-1, with D maybe TRBD1 (5 bases). There are 15 residues in the CDR3. Trimming removed 2 bases from V and 1 base from J, with 11 bases in between. The germline gives CDR1 SGHDN, CDR2 FVKESK. The DNA for the CDR3 is TGTGCCAGCAGCCAATTCCGGGGGGGGAACACTGAAGCTTTCTTT. It translates to CASSQFRGGNTEAFF.

This clonotype appeared once. The chain is built from TRBV3-1 and TRBJ2-3, with D unclear. The CDR3 has 13 amino acids. V dropped 4 bases and J dropped 5 bases, with 10 bases sitting between them. Germline V gives CDR1 LGHDT, CDR2 YNNKEL (reference sequence). The CDR3 loop is CASSPLPRDTQYF. CDR3 DNA sequence: TGTGCCAGCAGCCCCCTCCCAAGAGATACGCAGTATTTT.

V gene TRBV3-1 combines with J gene TRBJ2-5, with a weak D call TRBD2 (6 bases). The germline gives CDR1 LGHDT, CDR2 YNNKEL (reference sequence). The CDR3 loop spans 13 amino acids. V gave up 5 bases and J gave up 5 bases, with 12 bases separating them. Written as DNA, the CDR3 is TGTGCCAGCAGCAACAGGAGGGAGGAGACCCAGTACTTC. This sequence encodes CASSNRREETQYF.

V gene TRBV30 combines with J gene TRBJ2-1, with 9 nucleotides matching TRBD2. Trimming removed 0 bases from V and 8 bases from J; junction bases left unmatched: 8. The CDR3 extends over 15 amino acids. The germline V gene has CDR1 GTSNPN and CDR2 SVGIG (reference sequence). The DNA of the CDR3 is TGTGCCTGGAGTGTAGGCGCTAGCGGGAAGGATGAGCAGTTCTTC. Its translation: CAWSVGASGKDEQFF.

This clonotype was observed a single time. The rearrangement links TRBV19 to TRBJ1-5; 8 bases are a match to TRBD1. Germline lookup yields CDR1 LNHDA and CDR2 SQIVND (reference sequence). The CDR3 length is 18 residues. J was trimmed by 4 bases and V by 2 bases; bases with no gene match: 13. Written as DNA, the CDR3 is TGTGCCAGTAGTATATTTGGGACAGGCGGTACCGGTAATCAGCCCCAGCATTTT. This codes for CASSIFGTGGTGNQPQHF.

V is TRBV27 and J is TRBJ2-7; a weak D match, TRBD2 (5 bases). This CDR3 region has 20 residues. Trimming pared 0 bases from V and 2 bases from J, leaving 26 bases between. Germline V gives CDR1 MNHEY, CDR2 SMNVEV (reference sequence). For the CDR3, the DNA is TGTGCCAGCAGTTTATCTGGCTCCTTACTGTCTCTAGCTGAAGCCTACGAGCAGTACTTC. Amino acids: CASSLSGSLLSLAEAYEQYF.

This chain joins TRBV12-3 or TRBV12-4 and TRBJ1-2; possible D gene TRBD1, 5 bases. The length of the CDR3 is 15 residues. The ends were cut back, 7 bases at V and 1 base at J, with 16 bases in the middle. The CDR3 DNA reads TGTGCCAGCAATAGACCGGGGACGGTTAACTATGGCTACACCTTC. It yields the protein CASNRPGTVNYGYTF.

This chain uses TRBV11-2 with TRBJ2-7, with 7 bases lining up with TRBD1. This CDR3 has 13 amino acids. Germline loops: CDR1 SGHAT, CDR2 FQNNGV. V lost 5 bases and J lost 1; bases outside the gene matches: 2. As DNA, the CDR3 is TGTGCCAGCAGCGGGGGACAGTCCTACGAGCAGTACTTC. Translated, it gives CASSGGQSYEQYF. Full variable domain (missing parts from reference TRBV11-2 and TRBJ2-7): EAGVAQSPRYKIIEKRQSVAFWCNPISGHATLYWYQQILGQGPKLLIQFQNNGVVDDSQLPKDRFSAERLKGVDSTLKIQPAKLEDSAVYLCASSGGQSYEQYFGPGTRLTVT.

This clonotype was seen a few times. CDR3 region: CASSPGLGAYEQYF. The DNA for the CDR3 is TGTGCCAGCAGTCCCGGACTAGGGGCCTACGAGCAGTACTTC. The gene calls are TRBV2 and TRBJ2-7; TRBD2 matches 7 bases. Germline V CDR1 and CDR2: SNHLY, FYNNEI. The CDR3 has 14 residues. The J segment lost 2 bases and the V segment lost 5 bases, leaving 6 bases of the junction unmatched.

The V call is TRBV29-1, the J call TRBJ1-2; TRBD1 matches at 8 bases. The CDR3 is 13 residues long. Germline trimming cut 7 bases from V and 7 bases from J; bases unmatched to any gene: 11. The germline gives CDR1 SQVTM, CDR2 ANQGSEA. The CDR3 nucleotides read TGCAGCGCTTTGACAGGGGAGGGAGGTGGCTACACCTTC. Translation gives CSALTGEGGGYTF.